This is a list of T cell receptor beta chains from one sample in a study of blood T cell repertoires in COVID-19. Sequencing used immunoSEQ multiplex PCR; TCRdb keeps in-frame clones, though not all of them. The top ten hold approximately 2% of the sample, which has about 480,000 clones, over 75% seen once. The specimen was PBMCs or T cells enriched from blood (not recorded which). Every receptor here comes from a woman aged 35 to 49 who had recovered from COVID-19. Each CDR3 is given with its conserved first and last residue. Fields, in order: V gene, CDR3 length, clone size, J gene, D gene, CDR3 protein, CDR3 DNA. The D gene is left open where the match is weak. Clone size is given for some rows only: seen once, a few or many times, or a class if the clone is expanded.

V: TRBV10-3
length: 14
size: -
J: TRBJ1-3
D: -
CDR3: CAISEASAGNTIYF
DNA: TGTGCCATCAGTGAGGCATCAGCTGGAAACACCATATATTTT

V: TRBV7-9
length: 14
size: -
J: TRBJ1-2
D: -
CDR3: CASSSPRRSYGYTF
DNA: TGTGCCAGCAGCTCCCCACGGAGAAGCTATGGCTACACCTTC

V: TRBV25-1
length: 15
size: -
J: TRBJ2-5
D: -
CDR3: CASSSPDRPQETQYF
DNA: TGTGCCAGCAGTAGTCCCGACAGGCCACAAGAGACCCAGTACTTC

V: TRBV6-5
length: 13
size: -
J: TRBJ1-5
D: TRBD1
CDR3: CASSYRDREAQHF
DNA: TGTGCCAGCAGTTACCGGGACAGGGAGGCCCAGCATTTT

V: TRBV2
length: 14
size: -
J: TRBJ1-5
D: TRBD1
CDR3: CASRLTGGNQPQHF
DNA: TGTGCCAGCAGGCTGACAGGGGGCAATCAGCCCCAGCATTTT

V: TRBV6-1
length: 16
size: -
J: TRBJ2-5
D: TRBD2
CDR3: CASSEASRGGQETQYF
DNA: TGTGCCAGCAGTGAAGCGTCCCGGGGGGGTCAGGAGACCCAGTACTTC

V: TRBV5-8
length: 14
size: -
J: TRBJ1-2
D: TRBD1
CDR3: CASSSYRGNYGYTF
DNA: TGTGCCAGCAGCTCATACAGGGGGAACTATGGCTACACCTTC

V: TRBV5-1
length: 18
size: -
J: TRBJ2-6
D: TRBD1
CDR3: CASSFSDRGLGGANVLTF
DNA: TGCGCCAGCAGTTTCTCGGACAGGGGGCTTGGCGGGGCCAACGTCCTGACTTTC

V: TRBV7-2
length: 14
size: -
J: TRBJ1-1
D: TRBD1
CDR3: CASSLAGQVIEAFF
DNA: TGTGCCAGCAGCTTAGCGGGACAGGTGATCGAAGCTTTCTTT

V: TRBV13
length: 16
size: -
J: TRBJ1-3
D: TRBD1
CDR3: CASSQRQGASGNTIYF
DNA: TGTGCCAGCAGCCAACGACAGGGGGCGTCTGGAAACACCATATATTTT

V: TRBV15
length: 14
size: -
J: TRBJ1-6
D: TRBD1
CDR3: CATSRVQGDPPLHF
DNA: TGTGCCACCAGCAGGGTGCAGGGGGATCCACCCCTCCACTTT

V: TRBV12-3/TRBV12-4
length: 12
size: -
J: TRBJ2-3
D: -
CDR3: CASSSSIGVQYF
DNA: TGTGCCAGCAGCTCTTCCATAGGGGTGCAGTATTTT

V: TRBV6-2/TRBV6-3
length: 16
size: -
J: TRBJ1-4
D: -
CDR3: CASSYSTDSYNEKLFF
DNA: TGTGCCAGCAGTTACTCGACGGACTCCTATAATGAAAAACTGTTTTTT

V: TRBV15
length: 13
size: once
J: TRBJ2-7
D: -
CDR3: CATSREASYEQYF
DNA: TGTGCCACCAGCAGAGAGGCCTCCTACGAGCAGTACTTC

V: TRBV11-3
length: 15
size: -
J: TRBJ2-7
D: -
CDR3: CASSFGGSVRGEQYF
DNA: TGTGCCAGCAGCTTTGGGGGGTCCGTTAGGGGCGAGCAGTACTTC

V: TRBV7-2
length: 14
size: -
J: TRBJ2-1
D: TRBD2
CDR3: CASSPGLAYNEQFF
DNA: TGTGCCAGCAGCCCCGGACTAGCCTACAATGAGCAGTTCTTC

V: TRBV19
length: 20
size: -
J: TRBJ2-3
D: TRBD2
CDR3: CASSHVLGTSGRLRTDTQYF
DNA: TGTGCCAGTAGTCACGTTCTAGGGACTAGCGGGAGATTGCGCACAGATACGCAGTATTTT

V: TRBV27
length: 14
size: -
J: TRBJ2-7
D: -
CDR3: CASRRGGGAYEQYF
DNA: TGTGCCAGCAGAAGGGGAGGGGGTGCGTACGAGCAGTACTTC

V: TRBV19
length: 14
size: -
J: TRBJ1-1
D: TRBD1
CDR3: CASSIIQGATEAFF
DNA: TGTGCCAGTAGTATAATTCAGGGGGCCACTGAAGCTTTCTTT

V: TRBV9
length: 20
size: -
J: TRBJ2-6
D: TRBD1
CDR3: CASSPRRPGQGATGANVLTF
DNA: TGTGCCAGCAGCCCCCGCCGGCCGGGACAGGGGGCAACTGGGGCCAACGTCCTGACTTTC

V: TRBV6-5
length: 16
size: -
J: TRBJ2-5
D: TRBD2
CDR3: CASSYSSLAGGETQYF
DNA: TGTGCCAGCAGTTACTCGAGCCTAGCGGGAGGGGAGACCCAGTACTTC

V: TRBV14
length: 15
size: -
J: TRBJ2-3
D: -
CDR3: CASSQGVAGTDTQYF
DNA: TGTGCCAGCAGCCAAGGGGTAGCGGGCACAGATACGCAGTATTTT

V: TRBV4-1
length: 16
size: -
J: TRBJ2-1
D: -
CDR3: CASSQHGVAGMDEQFF
DNA: TGCGCCAGCAGCCAACATGGGGTAGCAGGGATGGATGAGCAGTTCTTC

V: TRBV19
length: 15
size: -
J: TRBJ1-4
D: -
CDR3: CASSAGTGEFEKLFF
DNA: TGTGCCAGTAGTGCCGGGACGGGGGAGTTTGAAAAACTGTTTTTT

V: TRBV18
length: 14
size: -
J: TRBJ1-1
D: -
CDR3: CASSPDTRDSEAFF
DNA: TGTGCCAGCTCACCGGACACGAGGGACTCCGAAGCTTTCTTT

V: TRBV5-1
length: 15
size: -
J: TRBJ2-2
D: -
CDR3: CASSFGGSQAGELFF
DNA: TGCGCCAGCAGCTTTGGAGGGAGCCAAGCCGGGGAGCTGTTTTTT

V: TRBV29-1
length: 16
size: -
J: TRBJ1-1
D: TRBD1
CDR3: CSVEGVRDRVNTEAFF
DNA: TGCAGCGTTGAAGGAGTTAGGGACAGGGTTAACACTGAAGCTTTCTTT

V: TRBV30
length: 13
size: -
J: TRBJ2-7
D: -
CDR3: CAWSVAGTHEQYF
DNA: TGTGCCTGGAGTGTAGCAGGCACCCACGAGCAGTACTTC

V: TRBV3-1/TRBV3-2
length: 15
size: once
J: TRBJ2-4
D: -
CDR3: CASSQGALAKNIQYF
DNA: TGTGCCAGCAGCCAAGGCGCGCTAGCCAAAAACATTCAGTACTTC

V: TRBV7-2
length: 14
size: -
J: TRBJ2-7
D: -
CDR3: CASSFDRTSYEQYF
DNA: TGTGCCAGCAGCTTTGACAGGACCTCCTACGAGCAGTACTTC

V: TRBV19
length: 15
size: -
J: TRBJ2-2
D: -
CDR3: CASSIREDWFGELFF
DNA: TGTGCCAGTAGTATTAGGGAGGACTGGTTCGGGGAGCTGTTTTTT

V: TRBV7-9
length: 19
size: -
J: TRBJ2-2
D: -
CDR3: CASSSTQSPQRTNTGELFF
DNA: TGTGCCAGCAGCTCCACCCAGTCGCCCCAGCGGACGAACACCGGGGAGCTGTTTTTT

V: TRBV7-2
length: 15
size: -
J: TRBJ2-1
D: TRBD2
CDR3: CASSLAGGSGNEQFF
DNA: TGTGCCAGCAGCCTAGCGGGAGGTTCGGGCAATGAGCAGTTCTTC

V: TRBV7-8
length: 12
size: -
J: TRBJ2-7
D: -
CDR3: CASSSGDYEQYF
DNA: TGTGCCAGCAGCTCAGGGGATTACGAGCAGTACTTC

V: TRBV4-3
length: 14
size: -
J: TRBJ1-2
D: -
CDR3: CASSQDWQGNGYTF
DNA: TGCGCCAGCAGCCAAGACTGGCAGGGAAATGGCTACACCTTC

V: TRBV27
length: 13
size: -
J: TRBJ1-4
D: -
CDR3: CASSLAFNEKLFF
DNA: TGTGCCAGCAGTTTGGCCTTTAATGAAAAACTGTTTTTT

V: TRBV30
length: 15
size: -
J: TRBJ2-5
D: TRBD2
CDR3: CAWHTSGRPKETQYF
DNA: TGTGCCTGGCATACTAGCGGGAGGCCGAAAGAGACCCAGTACTTC

V: TRBV28
length: 12
size: -
J: TRBJ2-3
D: TRBD1
CDR3: CASSLTGATQYF
DNA: TGTGCCAGCAGTTTGACAGGGGCCACGCAGTATTTT

V: TRBV29-1
length: 15
size: -
J: TRBJ2-5
D: TRBD2
CDR3: CSVAETSGRGETQYF
DNA: TGCAGCGTTGCGGAGACTAGCGGGAGGGGAGAGACCCAGTACTTC

V: TRBV4-3
length: 16
size: few
J: TRBJ1-5
D: -
CDR3: CASSPDSSLSNQPQHF
DNA: TGCGCCAGCAGCCCCGACAGCTCACTAAGCAATCAGCCCCAGCATTTT

V: TRBV7-9
length: 16
size: -
J: TRBJ2-5
D: TRBD2
CDR3: CASSLAIGEGQETQYF
DNA: TGTGCCAGCAGCTTAGCGATCGGGGAGGGCCAAGAGACCCAGTACTTC

V: TRBV9
length: 16
size: -
J: TRBJ1-5
D: TRBD1
CDR3: CASSREGQGLAQPQHF
DNA: TGTGCCAGCAGCCGGGAGGGACAGGGCTTGGCGCAGCCCCAGCATTTT

V: TRBV4-1
length: 16
size: -
J: TRBJ2-1
D: -
CDR3: CASRPKDGGLYNEQFF
DNA: TGCGCCAGCAGACCCAAGGACGGAGGACTCTACAATGAGCAGTTCTTC

V: TRBV5-1
length: 12
size: -
J: TRBJ1-4
D: -
CDR3: CASSLAFEKLFF
DNA: TGCGCCAGCAGCTTGGCGTTTGAAAAACTGTTTTTT

V: TRBV7-2
length: 15
size: once
J: TRBJ2-1
D: -
CDR3: CASSLAPGVLNEQFF
DNA: TGTGCCAGCAGCTTAGCGCCGGGAGTTTTAAATGAGCAGTTCTTC

V: TRBV14
length: 16
size: -
J: TRBJ1-3
D: -
CDR3: CASSQGQGYSGNTIYF
DNA: TGTGCCAGCAGCCAAGGTCAGGGCTACTCTGGAAACACCATATATTTT

V: TRBV15
length: 13
size: -
J: TRBJ2-7
D: -
CDR3: CATSAIPPSEQYF
DNA: TGTGCCACCAGTGCTATCCCCCCCTCCGAGCAGTACTTC

V: TRBV3-1/TRBV3-2
length: 13
size: -
J: TRBJ2-7
D: -
CDR3: CASSPTGRDEQYF
DNA: TGTGCCAGCAGCCCTACTGGGCGGGACGAGCAGTACTTC

V: TRBV27
length: 15
size: -
J: TRBJ1-1
D: TRBD1
CDR3: CASSQTGGQNTEAFF
DNA: TGTGCCAGCAGTCAGACAGGGGGCCAGAACACTGAAGCTTTCTTT

V: TRBV5-1
length: 16
size: -
J: TRBJ2-1
D: TRBD2
CDR3: CASSASGSAWYNEQFF
DNA: TGCGCCAGCAGCGCTAGCGGGAGCGCATGGTACAATGAGCAGTTCTTC

V: TRBV2
length: 19
size: -
J: TRBJ1-4
D: TRBD1
CDR3: CASSNRDRGIESTNEKLFF
DNA: TGTGCCAGCAGTAACCGGGACAGGGGCATTGAGTCGACTAATGAAAAACTGTTTTTT

V: TRBV11-2
length: 18
size: -
J: TRBJ2-7
D: TRBD2
CDR3: CASSDPYPSGSAWYEQYF
DNA: TGTGCCAGCAGCGACCCTTATCCCAGCGGGAGTGCCTGGTACGAGCAGTACTTC

V: TRBV19
length: 16
size: -
J: TRBJ1-5
D: TRBD1
CDR3: CASSLLGQGASQPQHF
DNA: TGTGCCAGTAGTCTATTGGGACAGGGGGCAAGCCAGCCCCAGCATTTT

V: TRBV10-3
length: 13
size: -
J: TRBJ2-7
D: TRBD1
CDR3: CAMGKNTGGEQYF
DNA: TGTGCCATGGGAAAAAATACAGGGGGCGAGCAGTACTTC

V: TRBV19
length: 13
size: -
J: TRBJ1-2
D: TRBD1
CDR3: CASKNQGAPGYTF
DNA: TGTGCCAGTAAAAACCAGGGGGCGCCGGGCTACACCTTC

V: TRBV4-2
length: 15
size: -
J: TRBJ1-2
D: -
CDR3: CASSQEAGTPRGYTF
DNA: TGTGCCAGCAGCCAAGAAGCTGGGACACCCCGAGGCTACACCTTC